The next 27 T cell receptor beta chains were all read from a single sample in a study of CD8+ T cells in alopecia areata. Reverse transcribed after extraction, RNA yielded cDNA as the sequencing template. Profiling relied on immunoSEQ multiplex PCR, and the TCRdb table lists in-frame clones only, not all of them. The sample has some 130,000 clones; 50% to 60% are singletons. The material was CD4+ T cells sorted from blood, obtained at week 0. The receptors derive from a human donor with alopecia areata.

This clone was picked up a small number of times. V is TRBV5-1 and J is TRBJ2-5, with D uncertain. The germline V and J ends were trimmed by 4 bases and 4 bases, with 5 bases remaining between them. CDR1 is SGHRS and CDR2 is YFSETQ in the germline V gene. The CDR3 extends over 11 amino acids. The CDR3 is CASSEAETQYF. In DNA form, the CDR3 reads TGCGCCAGCAGCGAAGCAGAGACCCAGTACTTC.

This clone was seen only once. The J gene is TRBJ2-5, the V gene TRBV18; D gene unclear. CDR1 is KGHSH and CDR2 is LQKENI in the germline V gene. Trimming took 5 bases from V and 1 from J, leaving 14 bases between them. The length of the CDR3 is 15 residues. CDR3 sequence: CASSRYSVGQETQYF. The CDR3 nucleotides are TGTGCCAGCTCAAGGTACAGCGTTGGCCAAGAGACCCAGTACTTC. Variable domain in full (rest from reference TRBV18 and TRBJ2-5): NAGVMQNPRHLVRRRGQEARLRCSPMKGHSHVYWYRQLPEEGLKFMVYLQKENIIDESGMPKERFSAEFPKEGPSILRIQQVVRGDSAAYFCASSRYSVGQETQYFGPGTRLLVL.

The chain combines TRBV13 with TRBJ2-3; D unclear. CDR1 and CDR2 from the germline V gene are PRHDT and FYEKMQ (reference sequence). V gave up 2 bases and J gave up 1 base, with 1 base separating them. The CDR3 runs 12 residues. The CDR3 DNA is TGTGCCAGCAGCTTACGCACAGATACGCAGTATTTT. This encodes CASSLRTDTQYF.

The chain carries TRBV14 and TRBJ2-3, with unresolved D. Trimming removed 0 bases at V and 5 bases at J, with 6 bases between. From germline, CDR1 is SGHDN and CDR2 FVKESK. The CDR3 covers 13 residues. CDR3: CASSQDHQDTQYF. In DNA, the CDR3 is TGTGCCAGCAGCCAAGATCATCAAGATACGCAGTATTTT.

The chain has TRBV10-3 and TRBJ2-5, with 12 bases that match TRBD2. With 3 bases clipped from V and 2 bases from J, the junction kept 7 bases outside the gene matches. Per the germline V gene, CDR1 is ENHRY and CDR2 is SYGVKD. CDR3 length: 17 amino acids. In DNA, the CDR3 is TGTGCCATCAGTGATGTGACCGGGACTAGCGGGCAAGAGACCCAGTACTTC. It codes for CAISDVTGTSGQETQYF.

Only a few counts were recorded for this clone. This CDR3 is CASSEYGRSTGGEQYF. The CDR3 nucleotides read TGTGCCAGCAGTGAATATGGCCGGTCCACGGGAGGCGAGCAGTACTTC. This chain joins TRBV25-1 and TRBJ2-7; 7 positions match TRBD2. Germline assignment: CDR1 MGHDK and CDR2 SYGVNS. The J segment lost 6 bases and the V segment lost 0 bases, leaving 11 bases of the junction unmatched. CDR3 length: 16 residues.

This clone was found a few times. The V gene is TRBV6-5, the J gene TRBJ2-2; D gene ambiguous. The CDR3 is 15 residues long. Trimming pared 0 bases from V and 0 bases from J, leaving 5 bases between. Germline V gene sequence: CDR1 MNHEY, CDR2 SVGAGI. For the CDR3, the DNA is TGTGCCAGCAGTTACTCGGCAGCGAACACCGGGGAGCTGTTTTTT. It translates to CASSYSAANTGELFF.

This clone was seen once. This chain links TRBV18 with TRBJ2-7; unclear D gene. CDR1 and CDR2 (germline): KGHSH, LQKENI. The germline V and J ends were trimmed by 3 bases and 7 bases, with 22 bases remaining between them. CDR3 length: 16 residues. CDR3 in amino acids: CASSPLGARTVDEQYF. CDR3 DNA sequence: TGTGCCAGCTCACCCCTAGGCGCTCGCACGGTAGATGAGCAGTACTTC.

Here the CDR3 DNA reads TGCGCCAGCAGCCAAGAATCGGGGGAAAGTACGCAGTATTTT. Its protein is CASSQESGESTQYF. The chain combines TRBV4-3 with TRBJ2-3; TRBD2 is a possible D gene (6 bases). The V end was cut by 0 bases, the J end by 8 bases, with 12 bases between. Germline V lookup: CDR1 LGHNA, CDR2 YSLEER. The CDR3 is made up of 14 amino acids.

In DNA form, the CDR3 reads TGTGCCAGCAGCCCGCGGGACTTGGCCTACAATGAGCAGTTCTTC. Residues: CASSPRDLAYNEQFF. The chain couples TRBV5-4 to TRBJ2-1, with D tentatively TRBD2 (6 bases). The germline gives CDR1 SGHNT, CDR2 YYREEE (reference sequence). With 4 bases removed from V and 2 bases from J, the gap between germline ends came to 13 bases. This CDR3 comprises 15 residues.

This sequence joins TRBV5-1 and TRBJ2-2; 9 nucleotides line up with TRBD2. Germline loops: CDR1 SGHRS, CDR2 YFSETQ. The CDR3 is 15 amino acids. The ends lost 2 bases at V and 7 bases at J; junction bases unmatched: 6. CDR3 residues: CASSFGTSQYGELFF. For the CDR3, the DNA is TGCGCCAGCAGCTTTGGGACTAGCCAATACGGGGAGCTGTTTTTT.

Only one count was recorded for this clone. The genes are TRBV5-1 and TRBJ2-1; TRBD2 is a possible D gene (6 bases). The germline V gene encodes CDR1 SGHRS and CDR2 YFSETQ. Trimming shortened V by 4 bases and J by 8 bases, and 22 bases separated the two germline ends. This CDR3 has 16 amino acids. The CDR3 coding sequence is TGCGCCAGCAGCGTGGGAGACAGCGGAGGGCGGGATGAGCAGTTCTTC. This translates into CASSVGDSGGRDEQFF.

As concerns this clone: One end of the junction varies from germline; a read error may be responsible. This sample includes further DNA sequences coding for the same CDR3. The V and J genes are TRBV5-4 and TRBJ2-3, with 7 bases that match TRBD2. Germline values: CDR1 SGHNT, CDR2 YYREEE (reference sequence). CDR3 length: 20 residues. CDR3 in DNA: TGTGCCAGCAGTCGGGGGACTACCGGGGCTGAGACCTCCCGCACAGATACGCAGTATTTC. Its protein product is CASSRGTTGAETSRTDTQYF. Complete variable domain (other parts from reference TRBV5-4 and TRBJ2-3): ETGVTQSPTHLIKTRGQQVTLRCSSQSGHNTVSWYQQALGQGPQFIFQYYREEENGRGNFPPRFSGLQFPNYSSELNVNALELDDSALYLCASSRGTTGAETSRTDTQYFGPGTRLTVL.

This clone came up a few times. The rearrangement links TRBV29-1 to TRBJ1-1; TRBD1 matches at 7 bases. Germline CDR1 and CDR2: SQVTM and ANQGSEA. The CDR3 extends over 14 amino acids. With 5 bases clipped from V and 3 bases from J, the junction kept 9 bases outside the gene matches. CDR3 nucleotides: TGCAGCGTTTTACAGAGGGGGCTAGACACTGAAGCTTTCTTT. Translated: CSVLQRGLDTEAFF.

V usage is TRBV29-1 and J usage is TRBJ1-2, with 8 bases matching TRBD1. Germline V gene sequence: CDR1 SQVTM, CDR2 ANQGSEA. Germline trimming cut 5 bases from V and 0 bases from J; bases unmatched to any gene: 2. The CDR3 consists of 13 residues. CDR3 residues: CSVLDRANYGYTF. The CDR3 nucleotides are TGCAGCGTTCTGGACAGGGCTAACTATGGCTACACCTTC.

This clone was picked up a small number of times. This sequence joins TRBV4-3 and TRBJ2-2, with D possibly called TRBD1 or TRBD2 (6 bases each). Germline CDR1 LGHNA, CDR2 YSLEER. V was trimmed by 0 bases and J by 7 bases, leaving 12 bases between them. The CDR3 spans 15 residues. Here the CDR3 reads CASSQDPGAFGELFF. CDR3 coding DNA: TGCGCCAGCAGCCAAGATCCGGGGGCTTTCGGGGAGCTGTTTTTT.

This clone was counted only a few times. V gene TRBV4-2 combines with J gene TRBJ1-1; D perhaps matches TRBD1 (5 bases). The ends were cut back, 3 bases at V and 4 bases at J, with 18 bases in the middle. The CDR3 sequence is 16 residues long. The germline gives CDR1 LGHNA, CDR2 YNFKEQ. The CDR3 DNA is TGTGCCAGCAGCCAGGCCGGGGCCCCGAGAGGCACTGAAGCTTTCTTT. It encodes CASSQAGAPRGTEAFF.

Concerning this clone itself: The sample holds other DNA sequences that translate to the same CDR3. This sequence joins TRBV5-1 and TRBJ2-2; TRBD1 matches 9 bases. J lost 5 bases, V lost 4 bases, and 3 bases had no gene match. Germline values: CDR1 SGHRS, CDR2 YFSETQ. The CDR3 spans 14 residues. CDR3: CASSLGQGTGELFF. The CDR3 DNA reads as TGCGCCAGCAGCCTCGGACAGGGGACCGGGGAGCTGTTTTTT.

This clone was observed a handful of times. This chain links TRBV5-1 with TRBJ2-3; 9 bases match TRBD1. Looked up from germline, CDR1 is SGHRS and CDR2 is YFSETQ. Trimming cost V 0 bases and J 4 bases; bases outside gene matches: 3. This CDR3 has 15 amino acids. The CDR3 nucleotides are TGCGCCAGCAGCTTGGGACAGGGGGAGCCAGATACGCAGTATTTT. Amino acid sequence: CASSLGQGEPDTQYF. The entire variable domain, with the rest obtained from reference TRBV5-1 and TRBJ2-3, is as follows: KAGVTQTPRYLIKTRGQQVTLSCSPISGHRSVSWYQQTPGQGLQFLFEYFSETQRNKGNFPGRFSGRQFSNSRSEMNVSTLELGDSALYLCASSLGQGEPDTQYFGPGTRLTVL.

The chain carries TRBV14 and TRBJ2-5; D is unresolved. V dropped 4 bases and J dropped 7 bases, with 13 bases sitting between them. The CDR3 length is 13 residues. The germline V gene encodes CDR1 SGHDN and CDR2 FVKESK. CDR3 sequence reads: CASSPDLRLTQYF. In DNA, the CDR3 is TGTGCCAGCAGCCCGGACCTTAGGTTGACCCAGTACTTC.

This clone was seen just once. This chain connects TRBV6-5 to TRBJ2-5; D is uncertain. The CDR3 runs 13 residues. Trimming removed 6 bases at V and 0 bases at J, with 8 bases between. Germline CDR1 MNHEY, CDR2 SVGAGI. The CDR3 coding sequence is TGTGCCAGCAGAATACAGTACCAAGAGACCCAGTACTTC. Encoded protein: CASRIQYQETQYF.

The rearrangement uses TRBV29-1 and TRBJ2-3; TRBD2 matches at 9 bases. The CDR3 contains 15 residues. V lost 4 bases and J lost 2; bases outside the gene matches: 7. Germline V lookup: CDR1 SQVTM, CDR2 ANQGSEA. CDR3 protein: CSVGRGTSSTDTQYF. CDR3 nucleotide sequence: TGCAGCGTTGGGCGAGGGACTAGCTCCACAGATACGCAGTATTTT.

This clone has more than one count but fewer than ten. The same CDR3 arises from other DNA sequences in this sample as well. The chain links TRBV5-1 to TRBJ1-1; 11 bases are a match to TRBD1. The CDR3 sequence is 14 residues long. CDR1 is SGHRS and CDR2 is YFSETQ in the germline V gene. The V and J ends lost 4 bases and 4 bases, in that order; junction bases with no gene match: 3. The CDR3 loop reads CASSVGTGGTEAFF. The CDR3 nucleotides read TGCGCCAGCAGCGTCGGGACAGGGGGCACTGAAGCTTTCTTT.

This rearrangement joins TRBV14 to TRBJ1-1; D possibly corresponds to TRBD1 (5 bases). V lost 4 bases to trimming and J lost 4 bases, with 13 bases between them. This CDR3 has 14 residues. Germline lookup yields CDR1 SGHDN and CDR2 FVKESK. This CDR3 reads CASSRPGVGTEAFF. CDR3 nucleotides: TGTGCCAGCAGCCGGCCGGGGGTCGGCACTGAAGCTTTCTTT. The variable domain in full, completed from reference TRBV14 and TRBJ1-1, reads EAGVTQFPSHSVIEKGQTVTLRCDPISGHDNLYWYRRVMGKEIKFLLHFVKESKQDESGMPNNRFLAERTGGTYSTLKVQPAELEDSGVYFCASSRPGVGTEAFFGQGTRLTVV.

This chain links TRBV7-9 with TRBJ1-1; maybe TRBD1 (5 bases). Germline CDR1 reads SEHNR; CDR2 reads FQNEAQ (reference sequence). The CDR3 sequence is 15 residues long. The CDR3 bases are TGTGCTTTGGGGTCAGGTGGATTGAGGGGCACTGAAGCTTTCTTT. Protein sequence: CALGSGGLRGTEAFF.

This clone appeared once. This chain links TRBV19 with TRBJ1-2; the D is unclear. The CDR3 is 15 amino acids. V gave up 7 bases and J gave up 5 bases, with 20 bases separating them. The germline CDR1 and CDR2 sequences are LNHDA and SQIVND (reference sequence). The CDR3 DNA sequence: TGTGCCAGTACCACCTTACCCGCAGAATCATATGGCTACACCTTC. This sequence encodes CASTTLPAESYGYTF.

The chain has TRBV5-1 and TRBJ2-7; D is unresolved. Germline CDR1 is SGHRS and CDR2 is YFSETQ. The CDR3 has 12 residues. Trimming cost V 1 base and J 3 bases, with 5 bases left between them. CDR3 in DNA: TGCGCCAGCAGCTTGAACTTCTACGAGCAGTACTTC. Its protein is CASSLNFYEQYF. Full variable domain (remainder filled in from reference TRBV5-1 and TRBJ2-7): KAGVTQTPRYLIKTRGQQVTLSCSPISGHRSVSWYQQTPGQGLQFLFEYFSETQRNKGNFPGRFSGRQFSNSRSEMNVSTLELGDSALYLCASSLNFYEQYFGPGTRLTVT.